This T cell receptor (beta chain) is from a study of patients and donors after allogeneic stem cell transplantation (dated by TCRdb to about 2020). The table lists this clonotype with many counts. What antigen it recognizes has not been identified. Base qualities were left out, and no much larger clone turns up one base away. Preparation of the library involved RT-PCR. The instrument was a NextSeq 550. TCRdb cleaned the public reads at Q25 with fastp, built clones with MiXCR and kept in-frame beta chains. One record per CDR3 amino acid sequence lists the most common genes and DNA. For this sample there are over 150,000 distinct CDR3 sequences; around 30% appear just once. The biggest ten clones account for about 3% of the sample. V and J are trimmed by 4 bases and 4 bases, and the gene matches miss 2 bases of the junction. CDR1 MNHEY and CDR2 SMNVEV were looked up in the germline V gene (reference sequence). Counted from cysteine to phenylalanine, this CDR3 has 14 amino acids. The read is trimmed to its CDR3 DNA, 42 bases read in frame from base 1.

This TCR was sampled from a human donor who was either an allogeneic HSCT recipient or a stem cell or donor lymphocyte infusion donor (not recorded which). It is not recorded whose cells these are; they may come from a transplant donor. Here the chain combines TRBV27 and TRBJ2-7; 12 nucleotides in the junction match TRBD2. Source material: blood, either unsorted or a sorted T cell fraction (not recorded which). The nucleotide sequence is given as TGTGCCAGCAGTTGGACTAGCGGGGCTTACGAGCAGTACTTC. It encodes CASSWTSGAYEQYF.